This is a list of T cell receptor beta chains from one sample in a study of shared clonotypes between healthy human individuals. Here immunoSEQ multiplex PCR was the method, and the copy in TCRdb shows in-frame clones only, minus some. The table records about 580,000 clones, 95% to 98% of them present only once. Sequencing input: naive CD8+ T cells sorted from blood. The receptors derive from a man between 25 and 39 years old in good health. Both conserved end residues are part of each CDR3. The D gene is left open where the match is weak. Size tells how often a clone was seen (once, few, many) or the class of an expanded clone, and some rows leave it out.

V gene: TRBV4-1
clone size: NA
J gene: TRBJ1-4
D gene: TRBD1
CDR3 DNA: TGCGCCAGCAGCCACAGGACAGGGGAGACAGAAAAACTGTTTTTT
CDR3 protein: CASSHRTGETEKLFF

V gene: TRBV6-5
clone size: once
J gene: TRBJ2-2
D gene: TRBD1
CDR3 DNA: TGTGCCAGCAGTACGACAGGGGCGGACACCGGGGAGCTGTTTTTT
CDR3 protein: CASSTTGADTGELFF

V gene: TRBV7-2
clone size: NA
J gene: TRBJ2-7
D gene: TRBD2
CDR3 DNA: TGTGCCAGCAGCCCGACTAGCGGGAATCTCGAGCAGTACTTC
CDR3 protein: CASSPTSGNLEQYF

V gene: TRBV27
clone size: NA
J gene: TRBJ2-7
D gene: NA
CDR3 DNA: TGTGCCAGCAGTTTAAGGCGGAGGCAAGGATACGAGCAGTACTTC
CDR3 protein: CASSLRRRQGYEQYF

V gene: TRBV20-1
clone size: once
J gene: TRBJ2-7
D gene: NA
CDR3 DNA: TGCAGTGCTAGGGACCCGGGGGAGCAGTACTTC
CDR3 protein: CSARDPGEQYF

V gene: TRBV28
clone size: NA
J gene: TRBJ1-1
D gene: NA
CDR3 DNA: TGTGCCAGCAGTTTATTGGGTGACACTGAAGCTTTCTTT
CDR3 protein: CASSLLGDTEAFF

V gene: TRBV29-1
clone size: NA
J gene: TRBJ2-2
D gene: NA
CDR3 DNA: TGCAGCGTTGGCCCCCTGGAGAACACCGGGGAGCTGTTTTTT
CDR3 protein: CSVGPLENTGELFF

V gene: TRBV19
clone size: NA
J gene: TRBJ2-1
D gene: NA
CDR3 DNA: TGTGCCAGTAGTATCGGGAGCTCCTACAATGAGCAGTTCTTC
CDR3 protein: CASSIGSSYNEQFF

V gene: TRBV7-9
clone size: NA
J gene: TRBJ1-4
D gene: NA
CDR3 DNA: TGTGCCAGCAGCGATAGGGGGGCTGGGGATGAAAAACTGTTTTTT
CDR3 protein: CASSDRGAGDEKLFF

V gene: TRBV27
clone size: NA
J gene: TRBJ2-7
D gene: NA
CDR3 DNA: TGTGCCAGCCGGAGTGGGGGGGGCCTCTACGAGCAGTACTTC
CDR3 protein: CASRSGGGLYEQYF

V gene: TRBV10-1
clone size: NA
J gene: TRBJ2-5
D gene: NA
CDR3 DNA: TGCGCCAGCAGTGACCAACCGGGCCCAGCGGAGACCCAGTACTTC
CDR3 protein: CASSDQPGPAETQYF

V gene: TRBV7-9
clone size: NA
J gene: TRBJ2-7
D gene: NA
CDR3 DNA: TGTGCCAGCAGCCCCGCGGCGGGGGCTTACGAGCAGTACTTC
CDR3 protein: CASSPAAGAYEQYF

V gene: TRBV27
clone size: NA
J gene: TRBJ1-5
D gene: NA
CDR3 DNA: TGTGCCAGCAGTTTCGGGGCCAATCAGCCCCAGCATTTT
CDR3 protein: CASSFGANQPQHF

V gene: TRBV19
clone size: NA
J gene: TRBJ2-1
D gene: NA
CDR3 DNA: TGTGCCAGTATGGTGTACAATGAGCAGTTCTTC
CDR3 protein: CASMVYNEQFF

V gene: TRBV27
clone size: NA
J gene: TRBJ2-7
D gene: TRBD2
CDR3 DNA: TGTGCCAGCAGTTTGGCTAGCGGGTCCTACGAGCAGTACTTC
CDR3 protein: CASSLASGSYEQYF

V gene: TRBV27
clone size: NA
J gene: TRBJ2-7
D gene: NA
CDR3 DNA: TGTGCCAGCAGCTCCTGGGGAACTGGCTACGAGCAGTACTTC
CDR3 protein: CASSSWGTGYEQYF

V gene: TRBV7-9
clone size: NA
J gene: TRBJ2-3
D gene: NA
CDR3 DNA: TGTGCCAGCAGTTCCCCCGTTCCGGATACGCAGTATTTT
CDR3 protein: CASSSPVPDTQYF

V gene: TRBV27
clone size: NA
J gene: TRBJ1-2
D gene: NA
CDR3 DNA: TGTGCCAGCAGTTTGACGGGAGGCGGCTACACCTTC
CDR3 protein: CASSLTGGGYTF

V gene: TRBV5-6
clone size: NA
J gene: TRBJ1-3
D gene: TRBD1
CDR3 DNA: TGTGCCAGCAGCATGACGACAGGGCCCTACTCTGGAAACACCATATATTTT
CDR3 protein: CASSMTTGPYSGNTIYF

V gene: TRBV5-4
clone size: NA
J gene: TRBJ2-3
D gene: NA
CDR3 DNA: TGTGCCAGCTCTAGTGGGAGCACAGATACGCAGTATTTT
CDR3 protein: CASSSGSTDTQYF

V gene: TRBV11-2
clone size: NA
J gene: TRBJ2-7
D gene: TRBD2
CDR3 DNA: TGTGCCAGCAGCATAAGGGGGACTAGCGCAAGCTCCTACGAGCAGTACTTC
CDR3 protein: CASSIRGTSASSYEQYF

V gene: TRBV7-2
clone size: NA
J gene: TRBJ2-5
D gene: NA
CDR3 DNA: TGTGCCAGCGGGGTTGGGACGGAGACCCAGTACTTC
CDR3 protein: CASGVGTETQYF

V gene: TRBV7-8
clone size: NA
J gene: TRBJ2-7
D gene: NA
CDR3 DNA: TGTGCCAGCCACCCACGTCCAGGGAGCTCCTACGAGCAGTACTTC
CDR3 protein: CASHPRPGSSYEQYF

V gene: TRBV7-9
clone size: NA
J gene: TRBJ1-3
D gene: TRBD1
CDR3 DNA: TGTGCCAGCAGCGGATGGGACAGCGTTGCTGGAAACACCATATATTTT
CDR3 protein: CASSGWDSVAGNTIYF

V gene: TRBV9
clone size: NA
J gene: TRBJ1-4
D gene: NA
CDR3 DNA: TGTGCCAGCAGCGTAGGTGACGGTTTTAATGAAAAACTGTTTTTT
CDR3 protein: CASSVGDGFNEKLFF

V gene: TRBV28
clone size: once
J gene: TRBJ2-7
D gene: TRBD1
CDR3 DNA: TGTGCCAGCAGTTTATATGCCGGACAGGCCGGCTACGAGCAGTACTTC
CDR3 protein: CASSLYAGQAGYEQYF

V gene: TRBV6-6
clone size: NA
J gene: TRBJ1-1
D gene: NA
CDR3 DNA: TGTGCCAGCAGCCTGGATCTTACTGAAGCTTTCTTT
CDR3 protein: CASSLDLTEAFF

V gene: TRBV5-5
clone size: NA
J gene: TRBJ2-5
D gene: TRBD2
CDR3 DNA: TGTGCCAGCAGCTTGGATAGCACTAGCGGGAGACGCCAAGAGACCCAGTACTTC
CDR3 protein: CASSLDSTSGRRQETQYF

V gene: TRBV7-9
clone size: NA
J gene: TRBJ1-1
D gene: NA
CDR3 DNA: TGTGCCAGCAGCTTAGCCCCAGAGGGGGAGATGGAAGCTTTCTTT
CDR3 protein: CASSLAPEGEMEAFF

V gene: TRBV7-6
clone size: NA
J gene: TRBJ2-7
D gene: TRBD1
CDR3 DNA: TGTGCCAGCAGCTTAGTTCGTATTGGGGACAGGGGCCCCTACGAGCAGTACTTC
CDR3 protein: CASSLVRIGDRGPYEQYF

V gene: TRBV5-1
clone size: once
J gene: TRBJ2-1
D gene: TRBD2
CDR3 DNA: TGCGCCAGCGGGACTAGCGGGAGTCCTAATGAGCAGTTCTTC
CDR3 protein: CASGTSGSPNEQFF

V gene: TRBV27
clone size: NA
J gene: TRBJ2-7
D gene: TRBD1
CDR3 DNA: TGTGCCAGCAGTTTATCGGCAGGGGGTGATTACGAGCAGTACTTC
CDR3 protein: CASSLSAGGDYEQYF

V gene: TRBV7-6
clone size: NA
J gene: TRBJ2-7
D gene: NA
CDR3 DNA: TGTGCCAGCAGCCTTGATCCGAGCGAGCAGTACTTC
CDR3 protein: CASSLDPSEQYF

V gene: TRBV5-6
clone size: NA
J gene: TRBJ1-3
D gene: NA
CDR3 DNA: TGTGCCAGCAGCTTGATGAGCCTTTATGGAAACACCATATATTTT
CDR3 protein: CASSLMSLYGNTIYF

V gene: TRBV28
clone size: NA
J gene: TRBJ2-1
D gene: TRBD2
CDR3 DNA: TGTGCCAGCAGTTTAAAGACTAGCGGGAATAATGAGCAGTTCTTC
CDR3 protein: CASSLKTSGNNEQFF

V gene: TRBV27
clone size: NA
J gene: TRBJ2-5
D gene: TRBD1
CDR3 DNA: TGTGCCAGCAGTTCCCCCGGGGAACAGGGGGCCTTTCGGGCGACCCAGTACTTC
CDR3 protein: CASSSPGEQGAFRATQYF

V gene: TRBV28
clone size: NA
J gene: TRBJ2-3
D gene: NA
CDR3 DNA: TGTGCCAGCAGTCCCCTCCTCCTGGACCCAGATACGCAGTATTTT
CDR3 protein: CASSPLLLDPDTQYF

V gene: TRBV29-1
clone size: NA
J gene: TRBJ2-1
D gene: TRBD2
CDR3 DNA: TGCAGCGTTGTTAGTCTAGCGGGAACCTACAATGAGCAGTTCTTC
CDR3 protein: CSVVSLAGTYNEQFF

V gene: TRBV29-1
clone size: NA
J gene: TRBJ2-5
D gene: TRBD2
CDR3 DNA: TGCAGCGCCCGGGAGGGCGGAGAGACCCAGTACTTC
CDR3 protein: CSAREGGETQYF

V gene: TRBV14
clone size: once
J gene: TRBJ2-3
D gene: NA
CDR3 DNA: TGTGCCAGCAGTTTTTACGGTGATACGCAGTATTTT
CDR3 protein: CASSFYGDTQYF

V gene: TRBV9
clone size: NA
J gene: TRBJ2-7
D gene: NA
CDR3 DNA: TGTGCCAGCAGCCCCGGCGGGACAAGGGACGAGCAGTACTTC
CDR3 protein: CASSPGGTRDEQYF

V gene: TRBV7-9
clone size: NA
J gene: TRBJ1-2
D gene: NA
CDR3 DNA: TGTGCCAGCAGTTGGATTCCTCCGGAGGGCTACACCTTC
CDR3 protein: CASSWIPPEGYTF

V gene: TRBV5-1
clone size: NA
J gene: TRBJ1-2
D gene: TRBD1
CDR3 DNA: TGCGCCAGCAGCTTAGAAGGGACAGGGGGTCACGGCTACACCTTC
CDR3 protein: CASSLEGTGGHGYTF

V gene: TRBV7-9
clone size: NA
J gene: TRBJ2-2
D gene: NA
CDR3 DNA: TGTGCCAGCAGTCCGGACAGACAGAACACCGGGGAGCTGTTTTTT
CDR3 protein: CASSPDRQNTGELFF

V gene: TRBV4-3
clone size: NA
J gene: TRBJ2-7
D gene: NA
CDR3 DNA: TGCGCCAGCAGCCAATCTCCCCCCTACGAGCAGTACTTC
CDR3 protein: CASSQSPPYEQYF

V gene: TRBV11-2
clone size: NA
J gene: TRBJ1-5
D gene: NA
CDR3 DNA: TGTGCCAGCAGCCCAGGGATAGGACAGCCCCAGCATTTT
CDR3 protein: CASSPGIGQPQHF

V gene: TRBV9
clone size: NA
J gene: TRBJ2-1
D gene: NA
CDR3 DNA: TGTGCCAGCAGCGTGGCGACACGGGTGGCTCGGGACATGGAGGAATTTAAACAGTTCTTC
CDR3 protein: CASSVATRVARDMEEFKQFF

V gene: TRBV30
clone size: NA
J gene: TRBJ1-5
D gene: TRBD1
CDR3 DNA: TGTGCCTGGAGTTCCGGACAGGATCCGTCTCAGCCCCAGCATTTT
CDR3 protein: CAWSSGQDPSQPQHF

V gene: TRBV29-1
clone size: NA
J gene: TRBJ2-7
D gene: TRBD2
CDR3 DNA: TGCAGCGTTGAAGAACTACGGACTAGCGGGAGTGGCGAGCAGTACTTC
CDR3 protein: CSVEELRTSGSGEQYF

V gene: TRBV5-1
clone size: NA
J gene: TRBJ2-7
D gene: TRBD2
CDR3 DNA: TGCGCCAGCAGCAAGACTAGCGGGAGAGACCACGAGCAGTACTTC
CDR3 protein: CASSKTSGRDHEQYF

V gene: TRBV6-6
clone size: NA
J gene: TRBJ2-7
D gene: NA
CDR3 DNA: TGTGCCAGCAGTTACTCGGTCGGAGCTTACGAGCAGTACTTC
CDR3 protein: CASSYSVGAYEQYF

V gene: TRBV4-1
clone size: NA
J gene: TRBJ2-7
D gene: TRBD2
CDR3 DNA: TGCGCCAGCAGCCCGGGGACTAGCGGCTACGAGCAGTACTTC
CDR3 protein: CASSPGTSGYEQYF

V gene: TRBV2
clone size: NA
J gene: TRBJ1-4
D gene: TRBD1
CDR3 DNA: TGTGCCAGCAGTGAATTCGCGACAGGGGCCTCGACTAATGAAAAACTGTTTTTT
CDR3 protein: CASSEFATGASTNEKLFF

V gene: TRBV4-3
clone size: NA
J gene: TRBJ2-7
D gene: NA
CDR3 DNA: TGCGCCAGCAGCCCCGATCGGGGCTACGAGCAGTACTTC
CDR3 protein: CASSPDRGYEQYF

V gene: TRBV12-5
clone size: NA
J gene: TRBJ2-1
D gene: NA
CDR3 DNA: TGTGCTAGTGGTTTGGGGACGGAGGGACTGGGCCTCTACAATGAGCAGTTCTTC
CDR3 protein: CASGLGTEGLGLYNEQFF

V gene: TRBV5-4
clone size: once
J gene: TRBJ2-5
D gene: NA
CDR3 DNA: TGTGCCAGCAGCTTGTCCGGATTCCAAGAGACCCAGTACTTC
CDR3 protein: CASSLSGFQETQYF

V gene: TRBV14
clone size: NA
J gene: TRBJ2-2
D gene: TRBD2
CDR3 DNA: TGTGCCAGCAGCCACGCCTTAGCGGGAATGGTCACCGGGGAGCTGTTTTTT
CDR3 protein: CASSHALAGMVTGELFF